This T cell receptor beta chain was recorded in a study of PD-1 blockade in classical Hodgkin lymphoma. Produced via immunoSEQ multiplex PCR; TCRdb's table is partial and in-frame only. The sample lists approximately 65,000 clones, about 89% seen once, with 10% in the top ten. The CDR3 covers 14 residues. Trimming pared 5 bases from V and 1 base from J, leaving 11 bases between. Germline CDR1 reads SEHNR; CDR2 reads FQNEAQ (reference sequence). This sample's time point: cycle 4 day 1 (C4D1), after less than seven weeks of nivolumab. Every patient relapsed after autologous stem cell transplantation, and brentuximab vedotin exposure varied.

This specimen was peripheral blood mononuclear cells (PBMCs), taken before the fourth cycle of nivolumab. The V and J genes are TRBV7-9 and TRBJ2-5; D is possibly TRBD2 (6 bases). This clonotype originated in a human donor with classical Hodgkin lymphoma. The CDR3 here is CASSLDGGQETQYF. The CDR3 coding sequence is TGTGCCAGCAGCCTCGACGGGGGCCAAGAGACCCAGTACTTC.